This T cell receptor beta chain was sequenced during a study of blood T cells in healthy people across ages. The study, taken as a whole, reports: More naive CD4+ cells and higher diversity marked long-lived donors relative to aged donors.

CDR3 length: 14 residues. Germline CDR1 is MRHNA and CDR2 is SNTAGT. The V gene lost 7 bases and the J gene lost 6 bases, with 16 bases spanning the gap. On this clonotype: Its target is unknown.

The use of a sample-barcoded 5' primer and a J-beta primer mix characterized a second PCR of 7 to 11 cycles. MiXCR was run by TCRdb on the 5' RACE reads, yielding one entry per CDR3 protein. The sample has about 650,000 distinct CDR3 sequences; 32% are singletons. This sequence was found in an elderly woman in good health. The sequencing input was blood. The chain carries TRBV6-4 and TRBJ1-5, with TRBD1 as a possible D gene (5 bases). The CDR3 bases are TGTGCCAGCAAATTTACAGGTTCTGGTCAGCCCCAGCATTTT. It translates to CASKFTGSGQPQHF.